Below are 9 T cell receptor beta chains sequenced from a single sample in a study of blood T cell repertoires in COVID-19. Libraries were prepared by immunoSEQ multiplex PCR; TCRdb keeps only in-frame clonotypes and omits some of them. The sample carries some 370,000 clones, around 83% recorded once. Source material: PBMCs or T cells enriched from blood (not recorded which). Receptors were obtained from a woman between 50 and 59 years old who had recovered from COVID-19.

This clone appeared once. The chain joins TRBV7-8 to TRBJ1-2; TRBD1 matches at 7 bases. Germline V lookup: CDR1 SGHVS, CDR2 FQNEAQ. CDR3 length equals 15 residues. J lost 4 bases, V lost 6 bases, and 11 bases had no gene match. In DNA, the CDR3 is TGTGCCAGCAGTCTGTCAGGGGGAAGCAGCTATGGCTACACCTTC. Protein sequence: CASSLSGGSSYGYTF.

This clone was seen only once. The chain couples TRBV30 to TRBJ2-2, with 7 bases matching TRBD1. The germline gives CDR1 GTSNPN, CDR2 SVGIG (reference sequence). This CDR3 has 14 amino acids. V lost 1 base, J lost 4 bases, and 3 bases stayed unmatched. CDR3: CAWSAGQTTGELFF. CDR3 nucleotide sequence: TGTGCCTGGAGTGCGGGACAGACCACCGGGGAGCTGTTTTTT.

The V call is TRBV19, the J call TRBJ1-1; D perhaps matches TRBD1 (5 bases). Germline V lookup: CDR1 LNHDA, CDR2 SQIVND (reference sequence). The CDR3 contains 12 residues. Trimming pared 4 bases from V and 4 bases from J, leaving 7 bases between. Here the CDR3 DNA reads TGTGCCAGTAGTAGCGGGACCACTGAAGCTTTCTTT. It yields the protein CASSSGTTEAFF.

V usage is TRBV9 and J usage is TRBJ1-1, with D possibly matching TRBD1 (6 bases). V lost 4 bases and J 12 bases, leaving 19 bases between the germline ends. The CDR3 extends over 13 amino acids. In germline, CDR1 is SGDLS, CDR2 YYNGEE. DNA of the CDR3: TGTGCCAGCAGCCCTAGCGGGGGCTCACGGACTTTCTTT. It encodes CASSPSGGSRTFF.

The chain carries TRBV29-1 and TRBJ1-1; no definite D call. Trimming stripped 6 bases from V and 4 bases from J, with 9 bases between. Germline CDR1 is SQVTM and CDR2 is ANQGSEA. The CDR3 has 11 residues. DNA of the CDR3: TGCAGCGTGGAGACTGGCACTGAAGCTTTCTTT. Translating it yields CSVETGTEAFF.

V gene TRBV6-5 combines with J gene TRBJ1-6; D possibly corresponds to TRBD1 (6 bases). Germline V CDR1 and CDR2: MNHEY, SVGAGI. The V end lost 5 bases, the J end lost 10 bases, and 18 bases lay between the germline ends. CDR3 length: 15 amino acids. CDR3 region: CASSTGSADRSPLHF. CDR3 DNA: TGTGCCAGCAGTACAGGCTCGGCGGACAGATCACCCCTCCACTTT.

This rearrangement joins TRBV30 to TRBJ1-1; 8 positions agree with TRBD1. Germline V CDR1 and CDR2: GTSNPN, SVGIG (reference sequence). There are 13 residues in the CDR3. Losses at the gene ends were 1 base for V and 5 bases for J; bases not matched to a gene: 3. As DNA, the CDR3 is TGTGCCTGGAGTGGGACAGGGCTTACTGAAGCTTTCTTT. As protein: CAWSGTGLTEAFF.

This chain links TRBV7-2 with TRBJ1-1; tentatively, D is TRBD1 (6 bases). From germline, CDR1 is SGHTA and CDR2 FQGNSA. The CDR3 is 14 amino acids. V lost 5 bases and J lost 6, with 16 bases in between. The CDR3, as DNA: TGTGCCAGCAGCCCGGGACACTTAGGGGCTGAAGCTTTCTTT. Amino acid sequence: CASSPGHLGAEAFF.

The chain carries TRBV12-3 or TRBV12-4 and TRBJ1-5, with a possible D match to TRBD1 (6 bases). CDR3 length: 13 residues. V lost 6 bases and J lost 4, with 10 bases in between. In DNA, the CDR3 is TGTGCCAGCAGGAAGGGGGAAAATCAGCCCCAGCATTTT. This codes for CASRKGENQPQHF.